The present entry profiles one T cell receptor (beta chain) with its context. TCRdb processed the RT-PCR reads anew with MiXCR; each CDR3 protein has one entry. The table records roughly 700,000 distinct CDR3 sequences, more than 11% of them present only once. The entry originates in a study of response to subunit inactivated influenza vaccine. V shed 6 bases and J shed 3 bases, with 15 bases lying between them. The CDR3 contains 14 residues. CDR1 is MNHEY, CDR2 SVGEGT, per germline. The chain links TRBV6-2 or TRBV6-3 to TRBJ2-7; D ambiguous. The sample was PBMCs from blood, taken approximately 15 days before vaccination. The clonotype was recovered from a man in his fifties or sixties who received an inactivated influenza vaccine. For the CDR3, the DNA is TGTGCCAGCAGGCCCGGTGGTCCAGTCTACGAGCAGTACTTC. Translating gives CASRPGGPVYEQYF.